This T cell receptor (beta chain) is drawn from a study of blood T cell repertoires in COVID-19. Study background: Specimens from acute and convalescent COVID-19 originated in the United States, Italy and Spain. The analysed material was cDNA or gDNA that came from T cells, B-cell-depleted T cells, or PBMCs.

The CDR3 runs to 12 residues. Germline CDR1 is MNHEY and CDR2 is SVGEGT. With 3 bases removed from V and 5 bases from J, the gap between germline ends came to 6 bases. As handled by the study authors: Estimation of nucleated cell counts relied on the amplification of reference gene primers. The repertoire was sequenced with immunoSEQ multiplex PCR; TCRdb's copy has only in-frame clones and lacks some. V and J calls and clone size are as listed in that table; D and trimming were resolved from the DNA. The data show some 45,000 clones, 85% to 90% seen once. The source is a human donor in a cohort sampled during active COVID-19. V is TRBV6-2 or TRBV6-3 and J is TRBJ2-3, with no clear D. Sequenced: peripheral blood. CDR3 coding DNA: TGTGCCAGCAGTTATATTAAAGATACGCAGTATTTT. This sequence encodes CASSYIKDTQYF.